One and the same sample provided the 24 T cell receptor gamma chains below, sequenced in a study of Vδ1+ human thymocytes. Study conclusions and caveats: In the thymus, TRG and TRD repertoires looked highly polyclonal with Gaussian CDR3 lengths.

For these TCRs, the target antigens are not known. RNA was extracted from the cells and then reverse transcribed. The CDR3 regions were amplified by multiplex PCR from V-gene primers to a constant-region primer. TCRdb fed the multiplex PCR reads into CATT to redo clone calling. The sample holds 10,000 to 13,000 gamma-chain clones, more than 35% seen once. Sequenced input: Vdelta1+ gamma-delta thymocytes from the thymus. Subset here: FACS-sorted CD3+ TCRalphabeta- TCRVdelta1+ TCRVdelta2- thymocytes. The receptors were gathered from a boy younger than two who had congenital heart surgery.

Of note for this clone: The sample contains more than one DNA sequence encoding this CDR3. The genes are TRGV3 and TRGJ1 or TRGJ2. The CDR3 contains 11 residues. J gave up 4 bases and V 5 bases, and 2 bases lay outside the gene matches. Germline V CDR1 and CDR2: VTNTFY, YDVSTARD (reference sequence). CDR3 amino acids: CATWGYYKKLF. The CDR3 DNA is TGTGCCACCTGGGGATATTATAAGAAACTCTTT.

The J gene is TRGJ1 or TRGJ2, while no V gene call was made. The CDR3 contains 12 residues. The CDR3 loop is CATWERLAKKLF. The CDR3 DNA reads as TGTGCCACCTGGGAAAGGCTTGCGAAGAAACTCTTT.

The J gene is TRGJ1 or TRGJ2, the V gene TRGV8. The J gene was not available in TCRdb and was assigned here by matching the DNA to germline segments. Germline CDR1 is VENAVY and CDR2 is YDSYNSRV. V shed 6 bases and J 9 bases; nucleotides not matched to a gene: 11. The CDR3 has 12 residues. The CDR3 protein is CATWLNTGKKLF. CDR3 DNA: TGTGCCACCTGGCTCAACACCGGTAAGAAACTCTTT.

V is TRGV3 and J is TRGJ1 or TRGJ2. The J gene is not listed in TCRdb, so it was assigned here from a DNA match to germline. The germline gives CDR1 VTNTFY, CDR2 YDVSTARD (reference sequence). Trimming cost V 0 bases and J 1 base; bases outside gene matches: 9. This CDR3 spans 16 amino acids. DNA of the CDR3: TGTGCCACCTGGGACAGGCCTACCCTAAATTATTATAAGAAACTCTTT. It yields the protein CATWDRPTLNYYKKLF.

V and J are TRGV4 and TRGJ1 or TRGJ2. No J gene was available from TCRdb, and it was assigned here by a germline match of the DNA. The J segment lost 7 bases and the V segment lost 1 base, leaving 13 bases of the junction unmatched. CDR1 is EGSTGY, CDR2 YDSYTSSV, per germline. The CDR3 covers 15 residues. CDR3 protein: CATWDGGNKRYKKLF. In DNA, the CDR3 is TGTGCCACCTGGGATGGCGGAAATAAGAGGTATAAGAAACTCTTT.

The J gene is TRGJ1 or TRGJ2, the V gene TRGV9. J gave up 5 bases and V 0 bases, and 13 bases lay outside the gene matches. Germline V gives CDR1 GITISATS, CDR2 ISYDGTV (reference sequence). This CDR3 has 16 amino acids. The DNA for the CDR3 is TGTGCCTTGTGGGAGGTGAAGACTTTGTGTGATTATAAGAAACTCTTT. Translated, it gives CALWEVKTLCDYKKLF.

The table lists this clone with a few counts. The rearrangement links TRGV9 to TRGJ1 or TRGJ2. Losses at the gene ends were 12 bases for V and 1 base for J; bases not matched to a gene: 9. CDR1 and CDR2 from the germline V gene are GITISATS and ISYDGTV (reference sequence). This CDR3 is 12 amino acids long. DNA of the CDR3: TGTGCCCTCGACCTTAATTATTATAAGAAACTCTTT. It specifies CALDLNYYKKLF.

Only a few counts were recorded for this clone. The chain employs TRGV2 and TRGJ1 or TRGJ2. Matching the DNA to germline supplied the J gene, which TCRdb does not give. With 0 bases clipped from V and 6 bases from J, the junction kept 8 bases outside the gene matches. This CDR3 comprises 14 residues. From germline, CDR1 is EGSNGY and CDR2 YDSYNSKV. CDR3 residues: CATWDGGPGYKKLF. Written as DNA, the CDR3 is TGTGCCACCTGGGACGGGGGTCCTGGTTATAAGAAACTCTTT.

In the case of this clone: The sample has other DNA sequences that encode this CDR3 too. The chain couples TRGV9 to TRGJ1 or TRGJ2. The germline CDR1 and CDR2 sequences are GITISATS and ISYDGTV (reference sequence). The CDR3 has 14 residues. V was pared by 3 bases and J by 0 bases, with 5 bases of the junction left unmatched. This chain's CDR3 is CALWEPSNYYKKLF. CDR3 bases: TGTGCCTTGTGGGAGCCTTCGAATTATTATAAGAAACTCTTT.

Details on this clone: The same CDR3 is also encoded by other DNA sequences in this sample. The V gene is TRGV9, the J gene TRGJ1 or TRGJ2. This CDR3 contains 14 residues. V gave up 3 bases and J gave up 0 bases; unmatched junction bases: 5. The germline CDR1 and CDR2 sequences are GITISATS and ISYDGTV (reference sequence). The CDR3 spells CALWEPRNYYKKLF. The DNA of the CDR3 is TGTGCCTTGTGGGAGCCAAGGAATTATTATAAGAAACTCTTT.

This clone was seen only a few times. The V and J genes are TRGV5 and TRGJ1 or TRGJ2. The CDR3 spans 10 residues. Germline CDR1 reads VINAFY; CDR2 reads YDVSNSKD. The V gene end was trimmed by 2 bases and the J gene end by 8 bases; junction bases not matched to a gene: 0. As DNA, the CDR3 is TGTGCCACCTGGGACAATAAGAAACTCTTT. Translating it yields CATWDNKKLF.

Comments on this clone: This specimen includes other DNA sequences encoding the same CDR3. This rearrangement joins TRGV5 to TRGJ1 or TRGJ2. Here the J gene was assigned by germline matching of the DNA, as TCRdb has none. Germline values: CDR1 VINAFY, CDR2 YDVSNSKD. This CDR3 has 11 residues. V shed 6 bases, J shed 10 bases, and the junction held 9 bases outside the gene matches. The CDR3 bases are TGTGCCACCTGGACGTTGGGGAAGAAACTCTTT. Its protein product is CATWTLGKKLF.

The chain recombines TRGV3 with TRGJ1 or TRGJ2. As TCRdb names no J gene, one was assigned here on the basis of a DNA match to germline. J was trimmed by 8 bases and V by 0 bases; bases with no gene match: 4. CDR1 and CDR2 from the germline V gene are VTNTFY and YDVSTARD (reference sequence). The CDR3 runs to 12 residues. The CDR3 bases are TGTGCCACCTGGGACAGGCGGGATAAGAAACTCTTT. Translated: CATWDRRDKKLF.

This sequence joins TRGV5 and TRGJ1 or TRGJ2. No J gene was available from TCRdb, and it was assigned here by a germline match of the DNA. Germline V lookup: CDR1 VINAFY, CDR2 YDVSNSKD. CDR3 length: 14 amino acids. The V segment lost 2 bases and the J segment 11 bases; nucleotides outside the gene matches: 15. The DNA for the CDR3 is TGTGCCACCTGGGACACCCGCCTGGTGAGCCAGAAACTCTTT. It is translated as CATWDTRLVSQKLF.

V is TRGV2 and J is TRGJ1 or TRGJ2. TCRdb lists no J gene, so it was determined here by aligning the DNA to germline. V was clipped by 2 bases and J by 4 bases; unmatched bases: 2. Germline CDR1 is EGSNGY and CDR2 is YDSYNSKV. The CDR3 extends over 12 amino acids. The CDR3 region is CATWDAYYKKLF. CDR3 sequence (DNA): TGTGCCACCTGGGACGCCTATTATAAGAAACTCTTT.

This clone was counted between two and nine times. The rearrangement joins TRGV9 to TRGJ1 or TRGJ2. This CDR3 comprises 14 residues. Germline CDR1 reads GITISATS; CDR2 reads ISYDGTV (reference sequence). The V segment lost 2 bases and the J segment 0 bases; nucleotides outside the gene matches: 4. The CDR3 DNA is TGTGCCTTGTGGGAGGAATGGAATTATTATAAGAAACTCTTT. Its protein product is CALWEEWNYYKKLF.

This clone was seen a handful of times. Within the sample, other DNA sequences also encode this same CDR3. The chain recombines TRGV3 with TRGJ1 or TRGJ2. V was clipped by 0 bases and J by 5 bases; unmatched bases: 4. The CDR3 sequence is 13 residues long. Germline V gene data show CDR1 as VTNTFY and CDR2 as YDVSTARD (reference sequence). This CDR3 is CATWDRPHYKKLF. The CDR3 DNA reads TGTGCCACCTGGGACAGGCCGCATTATAAGAAACTCTTT.

This clone occurred a few times. Other DNA sequences in this specimen translate into the identical CDR3. This sequence joins TRGV9 and TRGJ1 or TRGJ2. Per the germline V gene, CDR1 is GITISATS and CDR2 is ISYDGTV (reference sequence). CDR3 length: 13 amino acids. J gave up 6 bases and V 0 bases, and 5 bases lay outside the gene matches. Written as DNA, the CDR3 is TGTGCCTTGTGGGAGGTGCAGAGTTATAAGAAACTCTTT. Its translation is CALWEVQSYKKLF.

The chain uses TRGV4 and TRGJ1 or TRGJ2. TCRdb records no J gene; here it was assigned by comparing the DNA to germline. CDR1 EGSTGY and CDR2 YDSYTSSV come from the germline V gene. V dropped 2 bases and J dropped 0; count of bases not matched to a gene: 13. This CDR3 is 17 amino acids long. The CDR3 region is CATWDEPSTGNYYKKLF. Here the CDR3 DNA reads TGTGCCACCTGGGATGAACCTTCGACCGGGAATTATTATAAGAAACTCTTT.

The V and J genes are TRGV3 and TRGJ1 or TRGJ2. The J segment lost 5 bases and the V segment lost 1 base, leaving 5 bases of the junction unmatched. Germline lookup yields CDR1 VTNTFY and CDR2 YDVSTARD (reference sequence). This CDR3 is built from 13 residues. CDR3 protein: CATWDRDDYKKLF. CDR3 bases: TGTGCCACCTGGGACAGAGACGATTATAAGAAACTCTTT.

The rearrangement links TRGV5 to TRGJP. TCRdb lists no J gene, so it was determined here by aligning the DNA to germline. The CDR3 extends over 16 amino acids. Per germline, CDR1 VINAFY and CDR2 YDVSNSKD. V lost 0 bases and J lost 8; bases outside the gene matches: 4. This chain's CDR3 is CATWDRFQLGKKIKVF. In DNA form, the CDR3 reads TGTGCCACCTGGGACAGGTTTCAGTTGGGCAAAAAAATCAAGGTATTT.

The chain employs TRGV3 and TRGJ1 or TRGJ2. TCRdb offers no J gene call, so here the DNA was matched to germline to obtain one. Germline loops: CDR1 VTNTFY, CDR2 YDVSTARD (reference sequence). V was pared by 2 bases and J by 12 bases, with 7 bases of the junction left unmatched. This CDR3 is built from 11 residues. The CDR3 coding sequence is TGTGCCACCTGGGACAAGGGTGGGAAACTCTTT. This sequence encodes CATWDKGGKLF.

This chain links TRGV3 with TRGJ1 or TRGJ2. TCRdb is silent on the J gene; assignment here came from matching the DNA to germline. The CDR3 length is 13 residues. Trimming cost V 4 bases and J 2 bases; bases outside gene matches: 5. CDR1 and CDR2 (germline): VTNTFY, YDVSTARD (reference sequence). CDR3 sequence reads: CATWERDYYKKLF. CDR3 nucleotides: TGTGCCACCTGGGAGAGGGATTATTATAAGAAACTCTTT.

This rearrangement joins TRGV2 to TRGJ1 or TRGJ2. As TCRdb names no J gene, one was assigned here on the basis of a DNA match to germline. The CDR3 extends over 13 amino acids. The junction had 8 bases not matched to a gene; V was cut back by 2 bases and J by 7 bases. The V gene's germline CDR1 is EGSNGY and CDR2 YDSYNSKV. CDR3 loop: CATWDALWYKKLF. The CDR3 nucleotides read TGTGCCACCTGGGACGCGCTTTGGTATAAGAAACTCTTT.